This entry lists 21 T cell receptor beta chains sequenced from one sample in a study of blood T cell repertoires in COVID-19. Only in-frame clones appear in the TCRdb table, and some are missing; sequencing was by immunoSEQ multiplex PCR. The table shows about 73,000 clones, with approximately 83% occurring only once. The sample was peripheral blood. The receptors stem from a human donor in a cohort sampled during active COVID-19.

The chain uses TRBV6-1 and TRBJ2-2; 10 bases align to TRBD1. Germline V gives CDR1 MNHNS, CDR2 SASEGT. The CDR3 length is 17 residues. The V segment lost 4 bases and the J segment 4 bases; nucleotides outside the gene matches: 9. The CDR3 region is CASSVRPGQGRTGELFF. The CDR3 DNA sequence: TGTGCCAGCAGTGTTCGCCCGGGACAGGGGCGCACCGGGGAGCTGTTTTTT.

The V and J genes are TRBV19 and TRBJ2-7, with 7 bases that match TRBD2. Unmatched junction bases numbered 9, after V lost 5 bases and J lost 2 bases. Germline values: CDR1 LNHDA, CDR2 SQIVND (reference sequence). The CDR3 has 15 residues. CDR3 sequence: CASSGTGGGAYEQYF. The CDR3 bases are TGTGCCAGTAGTGGAACGGGCGGGGGTGCCTACGAGCAGTACTTC.

The J gene is TRBJ1-2, the V gene TRBV3-1 (or the pseudogene TRBV3-2); tentative D call: TRBD1 (5 bases). CDR3 length equals 12 residues. Germline CDR1 is LGHDT and CDR2 is YNNKEL (reference sequence). Trimming pared 4 bases from V and 2 bases from J, leaving 5 bases between. The CDR3 coding sequence is TGTGCCAGCAGCCGACAGAACTATGGCTACACCTTC. As protein: CASSRQNYGYTF.

The J gene is TRBJ2-1, the V gene TRBV2; weak D call: TRBD1 (6 bases). In germline, CDR1 is SNHLY, CDR2 FYNNEI. This CDR3 is built from 15 residues. The V end lost 6 bases, the J end lost 13 bases, and 25 bases lay between the germline ends. The CDR3 protein is CASRYRALSQSSQFF. CDR3 coding DNA: TGTGCCAGCAGGTACAGGGCCCTCTCACAATCCAGCCAGTTCTTC.

This clone was counted once. Other DNA sequences in this sample translate to the same CDR3. The genes are TRBV6-1 and TRBJ2-3; tentatively, D is TRBD2 (6 bases). The germline V gene encodes CDR1 MNHNS and CDR2 SASEGT. Trimming cost V 2 bases and J 0 bases, with 12 bases left between them. The CDR3 sequence is 16 residues long. The CDR3 protein is CASSERGGVSTDTQYF. The DNA of the CDR3 is TGTGCCAGCAGTGAAAGGGGCGGGGTGAGCACAGATACGCAGTATTTT.

This chain connects TRBV5-6 to TRBJ2-1; D may be TRBD2 (5 bases). Per the germline V gene, CDR1 is SGHDT and CDR2 is YYEEEE. The CDR3 spans 13 residues. V shed 1 base and J shed 9 bases, with 11 bases lying between them. The CDR3 is CASSLREAFEQFF. Written as DNA, the CDR3 is TGTGCCAGCAGCTTGCGGGAAGCGTTTGAGCAGTTCTTC.

The V call is TRBV2, the J call TRBJ2-5; possibly TRBD1 for D (6 bases). The CDR3 runs to 15 residues. Deletions cut 6 bases from V and 5 bases from J, with 19 bases between. Germline CDR1 is SNHLY and CDR2 is FYNNEI. CDR3 residues: CASSKRSSGEETQYF. The CDR3 nucleotides read TGTGCCAGCAGCAAGAGGTCTTCAGGGGAGGAGACCCAGTACTTC. Together with reference TRBV2 and TRBJ2-5, the CDR3 gives the full variable domain: EPEVTQTPSHQVTQMGQEVILRCVPISNHLYFYWYRQILGQKVEFLVSFYNNEISEKSEIFDDQFSVERPDGSNFTLKIRSTKLEDSAMYFCASSKRSSGEETQYFGPGTRLLVL.

V is TRBV7-2 and J is TRBJ2-6; 11 bases fit TRBD1. This CDR3 spans 18 amino acids. Germline V gene lookup returns CDR1 SGHTA and CDR2 FQGNSA. V lost 5 bases, J lost 0 bases, and 6 bases stayed unmatched. CDR3 residues: CASSEGQGAGSGANVLTF. CDR3 bases: TGTGCCAGCAGCGAAGGACAGGGGGCAGGCTCTGGGGCCAACGTCCTGACTTTC. The full variable domain, rest sourced from reference TRBV7-2 and TRBJ2-6, is GAGVSQSPSNKVTEKGKDVELRCDPISGHTALYWYRQSLGQGLEFLIYFQGNSAPDKSGLPSDRFSAERTGGSVSTLTIQRTQQEDSAVYLCASSEGQGAGSGANVLTFGAGSRLTVL.

In this sample, this clone turned up once. The chain carries TRBV5-6 and TRBJ2-7; TRBD1 agrees at 8 bases. The germline gives CDR1 SGHDT, CDR2 YYEEEE. This CDR3 spans 14 amino acids. Germline trimming cut 0 bases from V and 2 bases from J; bases unmatched to any gene: 1. The CDR3 region has the DNA TGTGCCAGCAGCTTGGGGACAGGGCCCTACGAGCAGTACTTC. Its protein product is CASSLGTGPYEQYF.

V is TRBV5-1 and J is TRBJ2-5; 8 bases align to TRBD2. J lost 4 bases, V lost 0 bases, and 5 bases had no gene match. The germline CDR1 and CDR2 sequences are SGHRS and YFSETQ. CDR3 length: 15 residues. The CDR3 loop is CASSLGAGGGETQYF. The CDR3 nucleotides are TGCGCCAGCAGCTTGGGTGCGGGGGGCGGAGAGACCCAGTACTTC.

The CDR3 nucleotides read TGTGCCAGCAGCCCCTGGGACAGGAGCACTAGCGCCACTGAAGCTTTCTTT. Protein sequence: CASSPWDRSTSATEAFF. The chain combines TRBV11-3 with TRBJ1-1, with TRBD1 identical over 8 bases. Trimming removed 5 bases from V and 4 bases from J; junction bases left unmatched: 15. The CDR3 runs to 17 residues. CDR1 is SGHNT and CDR2 is YENEEA in the germline V gene.

This clone was detected a few times. This sequence joins TRBV6-6 and TRBJ1-1, with TRBD1 matching 9 bases. The junction had 5 bases not matched to a gene; V was cut back by 4 bases and J by 11 bases. This CDR3 is built from 12 residues. Germline CDR1 is MNHNY and CDR2 is SVGAGI (reference sequence). The CDR3 region is CASSLGDREAFF. The CDR3 DNA sequence: TGTGCCAGCAGTTTGGGGGACAGGGAGGCTTTCTTT.

This chain connects TRBV3-1 (or the pseudogene TRBV3-2) to TRBJ2-2, with 12 bases matching TRBD2. Germline CDR1 LGHDT, CDR2 YNNKEL (reference sequence). This CDR3 comprises 18 residues. With 8 bases clipped from V and 4 bases from J, the junction kept 14 bases outside the gene matches. Written as DNA, the CDR3 is TGTGCCAGCGGGGATTGGACTAGCGGGGTTTATGGCACCGGGGAGCTGTTTTTT. It specifies CASGDWTSGVYGTGELFF.

The chain couples TRBV11-3 to TRBJ1-1; 9 nucleotides line up with TRBD1. CDR1 is SGHNT and CDR2 is YENEEA in the germline V gene. V trimming: 4 bases; J trimming: 4 bases; junction bases outside the gene matches: 10. The CDR3 extends over 16 amino acids. CDR3 residues: CASSSGQGYGGTEAFF. The CDR3 DNA reads TGTGCCAGCAGCTCGGGACAGGGTTACGGGGGCACTGAAGCTTTCTTT.

The V gene is TRBV7-2, the J gene TRBJ2-2, with 7 bases matching TRBD1. The V segment lost 5 bases and the J segment 2 bases; nucleotides outside the gene matches: 5. CDR3 length equals 15 residues. Germline-derived CDR1 and CDR2 are SGHTA and FQGNSA. CDR3 in amino acids: CASSQGTVNTGELFF. CDR3 DNA sequence: TGTGCCAGCAGCCAAGGGACAGTTAACACCGGGGAGCTGTTTTTT.

This clone has a handful of counts. This sequence joins TRBV29-1 and TRBJ1-1; 7 bases fit TRBD1. Trimming at V came to 7 bases and at J to 1 base, leaving 3 bases not matched to a gene. CDR3 length equals 12 residues. CDR1 is SQVTM and CDR2 is ANQGSEA in the germline V gene. CDR3 coding DNA: TGCAGCGCCGGACAGGAGAACACTGAAGCTTTCTTT. Protein sequence: CSAGQENTEAFF. Using reference TRBV29-1 and TRBJ1-1 for the parts outside the CDR3, the full variable domain is SAVISQKPSRDICQRGTSLTIQCQVDSQVTMMFWYRQQPGQSLTLIATANQGSEATYESGFVIDKFPISRPNLTFSTLTVSNMSPEDSSIYLCSAGQENTEAFFGQGTRLTVV.

In its sample, this clone was seen once. The gene calls are TRBV10-1 and TRBJ2-7; 9 bases align to TRBD1. V lost 6 bases and J lost 4; bases outside the gene matches: 7. CDR3 length: 14 residues. The germline V gene has CDR1 WNHNN and CDR2 SYGVQD (reference sequence). The CDR3 DNA reads TGCGCCAGCAGAGGGACAGGGCTTCCTTACGAGCAGTACTTC. It yields the protein CASRGTGLPYEQYF.

The chain employs TRBV6-6 and TRBJ2-2; D gene uncertain. Germline CDR1 is MNHNY and CDR2 is SVGAGI (reference sequence). V was cut by 7 bases and J by 0 bases, with 6 bases left in between. This CDR3 has 13 residues. The CDR3 sequence is CASNNANTGELFF. As DNA, the CDR3 is TGTGCCAGCAACAACGCGAACACCGGGGAGCTGTTTTTT.

The J gene is TRBJ2-7, the V gene TRBV4-2, with 7 bases matching TRBD1. The CDR3 totals 15 residues. V lost 1 base to trimming and J lost 6 bases; unmatched junction nucleotides: 9. In germline, CDR1 is LGHNA, CDR2 YNFKEQ. DNA for the CDR3: TGTGCCAGCAGCCAAGGTGATCAGGGGGTTCGCGAGCAGTACTTC. Encoded protein: CASSQGDQGVREQYF.

This clone was detected once. CDR3 coding DNA: TGCAGTGCCAGTGGGAGCGGGGGACCCGGCACAGATACGCAGTATTTT. It is translated as CSASGSGGPGTDTQYF. The gene calls are TRBV20-1 and TRBJ2-3; TRBD2 aligns across 8 bases. Trimming took 6 bases from V and 1 from J; bases not matched to a gene: 12. This CDR3 spans 16 amino acids. The germline CDR1 and CDR2 sequences are DFQATT and SNEGSKA (reference sequence).

The J gene is TRBJ2-3, the V gene TRBV28; 10 bases match TRBD1. This CDR3 is built from 14 residues. J was trimmed by 3 bases and V by 8 bases; bases with no gene match: 5. CDR1 MDHEN and CDR2 SYDVKM come from the germline V gene. The DNA for the CDR3 is TGTGCCAGCTCCTGGACAGGGGGAACAGATACGCAGTATTTT. Translation gives CASSWTGGTDTQYF.